The 24 T cell receptor beta chains below were found in one sample sequenced in a study of T cells in Graves' hyperthyroidism and ophthalmopathy. Authors of the study amplified TCR beta CDR3 regions from RNA transcripts. First-round RT-PCR of the TCR CDR3 relied on the HTBI primer set. MiXCR was run by TCRdb on the multiplex PCR reads, yielding one entry per CDR3 protein. Of approximately 610,000 distinct CDR3 sequences in the sample, roughly 14% were seen once. The sequenced material came from blood. The receptors stem from a woman in her thirties or forties with Graves' ophthalmopathy.

This clonotype was detected ten times or more. The chain joins TRBV7-2 to TRBJ1-2, with TRBD1 matching over 7 bases. The ends lost 1 base at V and 7 bases at J; junction bases unmatched: 9. The CDR3 runs to 15 residues. CDR1 is SGHTA and CDR2 is FQGNSA in the germline V gene. The CDR3 DNA is TGTGCCAGCAGCTTAGAGCCAGGGGGGTTTTTTGGCTACACCTTC. Translation gives CASSLEPGGFFGYTF.

The chain combines TRBV11-2 with TRBJ2-2; D remains unclear. The ends were cut back, 4 bases at V and 7 bases at J, with 7 bases in the middle. Germline loops: CDR1 SGHAT, CDR2 FQNNGV. The CDR3 sequence is 12 residues long. CDR3 region: CASSSFVGELFF. The CDR3 region has the DNA TGTGCCAGCAGCTCTTTTGTCGGGGAGCTGTTTTTT.

This clonotype was recorded at least ten times. The DNA of the CDR3 is TGCAGTGCCACCCAGGCCGGGACAGGGGTGCGGGGCTACACCTTC. Protein: CSATQAGTGVRGYTF. The chain employs TRBV20-1 and TRBJ1-2; 10 positions match TRBD1. Trimming at V came to 6 bases and at J to 8 bases, leaving 15 bases not matched to a gene. This CDR3 has 15 amino acids. Germline CDR1 and CDR2: DFQATT and SNEGSKA (reference sequence).

This clonotype was counted a few times. V usage is TRBV7-2 and J usage is TRBJ1-5; D perhaps matches TRBD1 (6 bases). Germline loops: CDR1 SGHTA, CDR2 FQGNSA. The CDR3 covers 13 residues. Deletions cut 5 bases from V and 7 bases from J, with 12 bases between. CDR3 loop: CASSGRGGQPQHF. CDR3 DNA sequence: TGTGCCAGCAGCGGCAGGGGTGGACAGCCCCAGCATTTT. Based on the CDR3 plus reference TRBV7-2 and TRBJ1-5, the full variable domain is GAGVSQSPSNKVTEKGKDVELRCDPISGHTALYWYRQSLGQGLEFLIYFQGNSAPDKSGLPSDRFSAERTGGSVSTLTIQRTQQEDSAVYLCASSGRGGQPQHFGDGTRLSIL.

This clonotype was counted ten times or more. The chain has TRBV2 and TRBJ2-7, with 8 bases matching TRBD1. CDR3 length equals 13 residues. Germline values: CDR1 SNHLY, CDR2 FYNNEI. With V trimmed by 7 bases and J by 7 bases, 9 bases remained unmatched. The chain's CDR3 is CASTGQGAKEQYF. The CDR3, as DNA: TGTGCCAGCACGGGGCAGGGGGCGAAGGAGCAGTACTTC.

The sample holds many counts of this clonotype. The chain is built from TRBV6-4 and TRBJ2-2; the match to TRBD2 covers 14 bases. Looked up from germline, CDR1 is MRHNA and CDR2 is SNTAGT. The CDR3 length is 17 residues. Trimming took 6 bases from V and 2 from J; bases not matched to a gene: 5. CDR3 amino acids: CASRGTSGSDNTGELFF. CDR3 coding DNA: TGTGCCAGCAGAGGGACTAGCGGGAGCGATAACACCGGGGAGCTGTTTTTT.

This clonotype was observed a few times. The chain links TRBV6-2 or TRBV6-3 to TRBJ2-7; D may correspond to TRBD1 or TRBD2 (5 bases each). This CDR3 contains 17 residues. Trimming stripped 3 bases from V and 2 bases from J, with 20 bases between. Germline lookup yields CDR1 MNHEY and CDR2 SVGEGT. The CDR3 protein is CASSYWQGTGTAYEQYF. The CDR3 DNA sequence: TGTGCCAGCAGTTATTGGCAGGGCACCGGGACGGCCTACGAGCAGTACTTC.

This clonotype came up a few times. Mismatch with germline at one junction end may stem from a read error. The chain links TRBV18 to TRBJ2-7, with no clear D. Germline CDR1 is KGHSH and CDR2 is LQKENI. The CDR3 is 12 residues long. CDR3 region: CASSPFSDEQYF. As DNA, the CDR3 is TGTGCCAGCTCACCATTCTCCGACGAGCAGTACTTC.

The chain is built from TRBV18 and TRBJ2-7; perhaps D is TRBD1 or TRBD2 (5 bases each). The CDR3 is 14 residues long. V was trimmed by 5 bases and J by 7 bases, leaving 18 bases between them. Germline V gene lookup returns CDR1 KGHSH and CDR2 LQKENI. The chain's CDR3 is CASSARDGQGEQYF. The CDR3 DNA reads TGTGCCAGCTCAGCAAGGGACGGACAAGGGGAGCAGTACTTC.

This clonotype appeared many times. The genes are TRBV6-2 or TRBV6-3 and TRBJ1-1; 7 bases are a match to TRBD1. This CDR3 is built from 17 residues. The germline V gene encodes CDR1 MNHEY and CDR2 SVGEGT. J was trimmed by 0 bases and V by 7 bases; bases with no gene match: 14. CDR3 sequence reads: CASIPNRGGRLNTEAFF. The CDR3 region has the DNA TGTGCCAGCATCCCGAACAGGGGTGGTCGATTGAACACTGAAGCTTTCTTT.

This clonotype was observed at least ten times. The chain carries TRBV9 and TRBJ1-2; the match to TRBD1 covers 7 bases. Germline assignment: CDR1 SGDLS and CDR2 YYNGEE. The CDR3 covers 14 residues. After removal of 3 bases from V and 4 bases from J, the junction contained 6 bases not matched to a gene. Here the CDR3 DNA reads TGTGCCAGCAGCGCCCAGACAGGGACCTATGGCTACACCTTC. Encoded protein: CASSAQTGTYGYTF.

Ten or more counts support this clonotype. The V gene is TRBV25-1, the J gene TRBJ2-7; maybe TRBD2 (5 bases). Trimming stripped 4 bases from V and 0 bases from J, with 16 bases between. This CDR3 comprises 16 residues. From germline, CDR1 is MGHDK and CDR2 SYGVNS. Here the CDR3 reads CASSGGAGLYSYEQYF. The CDR3 DNA reads TGTGCCAGCAGTGGGGGAGCTGGATTATACTCCTACGAGCAGTACTTC.

In this sample, this clonotype turned up many times. The V and J genes are TRBV12-3 or TRBV12-4 and TRBJ2-7; D gene uncertain. V was pared by 2 bases and J by 3 bases, with 5 bases between. The CDR3 extends over 12 amino acids. In DNA form, the CDR3 reads TGTGCCAGCAGTTTAATGTTCTACGAGCAGTACTTC. As protein: CASSLMFYEQYF.

This clonotype was counted ten times or more. The chain recombines TRBV19 with TRBJ2-7; 9 bases align to TRBD1. V was clipped by 5 bases and J by 6 bases; unmatched bases: 8. The germline CDR1 and CDR2 sequences are LNHDA and SQIVND (reference sequence). The CDR3 extends over 14 amino acids. CDR3 sequence (DNA): TGTGCCAGTAGTCGGACAGGGGTCGCCTTCGAGCAGTACTTC. This translates into CASSRTGVAFEQYF.

This clonotype was counted many times. The V gene is TRBV5-1, the J gene TRBJ2-7, with 9 bases aligning to TRBD2. Germline CDR1 and CDR2: SGHRS and YFSETQ. The CDR3 covers 15 residues. J lost 2 bases, V lost 0 bases, and 3 bases had no gene match. CDR3 sequence (DNA): TGCGCCAGCAGCTTGGATCTAGCGGGACCCTACGAGCAGTACTTC. Translated: CASSLDLAGPYEQYF.

The rearrangement links TRBV11-1 to TRBJ2-5, with D perhaps matching TRBD2 (6 bases). Looked up from germline, CDR1 is SGHAT and CDR2 is FQDESV (reference sequence). The CDR3 contains 17 residues. V dropped 4 bases and J dropped 4 bases, with 22 bases sitting between them. The CDR3 DNA reads as TGTGCCAGCAGCTCGGGGAATGGACTAACCGGGATAGAGACCCAGTACTTC. It codes for CASSSGNGLTGIETQYF. Together with reference TRBV11-1 and TRBJ2-5, the CDR3 gives the full variable domain: EAEVAQSPRYKITEKSQAVAFWCDPISGHATLYWYRQILGQGPELLVQFQDESVVDDSQLPKDRFSAERLKGVDSTLKIQPAELGDSAMYLCASSSGNGLTGIETQYFGPGTRLLVL.

Ten or more counts support this clonotype. This chain links TRBV19 with TRBJ1-2; 10 bases map to TRBD1. This CDR3 has 14 residues. V dropped 7 bases and J dropped 2; count of bases not matched to a gene: 4. Looked up from germline, CDR1 is LNHDA and CDR2 is SQIVND (reference sequence). The CDR3 DNA reads TGTGCCAGTACCGGGGGACAGGGGAACTATGGCTACACCTTC. Its translation: CASTGGQGNYGYTF.

This clonotype was observed many times. The chain combines TRBV29-1 with TRBJ2-7, with TRBD2 matching 9 bases. Germline loops: CDR1 SQVTM, CDR2 ANQGSEA. The CDR3 runs to 17 residues. V lost 5 bases to trimming and J lost 4 bases; unmatched junction nucleotides: 18. CDR3 sequence: CSVPKGGFSGSKYEQYF. CDR3 bases: TGCAGCGTTCCAAAGGGCGGTTTTAGCGGGAGTAAATACGAGCAGTACTTC.

The sample holds many counts of this clonotype. The chain recombines TRBV6-1 with TRBJ2-7; 11 bases match TRBD2. After removal of 6 bases from V and 2 bases from J, the junction contained 6 bases not matched to a gene. Per the germline V gene, CDR1 is MNHNS and CDR2 is SASEGT. This CDR3 has 15 amino acids. The CDR3 DNA reads TGTGCCAGCAGAAAACTAGCGGGAGTCCCCTACGAGCAGTACTTC. Translating gives CASRKLAGVPYEQYF.

The J gene is TRBJ2-5, the V gene TRBV11-2; D remains ambiguous. Trimming removed 3 bases from V and 4 bases from J, with 15 bases in between. In germline, CDR1 is SGHAT, CDR2 FQNNGV. CDR3 length equals 15 residues. The CDR3 protein is CASSLEHRWGETQYF. DNA for the CDR3: TGTGCCAGCAGCTTGGAGCACCGGTGGGGAGAGACCCAGTACTTC. Variable domain in full (rest from reference TRBV11-2 and TRBJ2-5): EAGVAQSPRYKIIEKRQSVAFWCNPISGHATLYWYQQILGQGPKLLIQFQNNGVVDDSQLPKDRFSAERLKGVDSTLKIQPAKLEDSAVYLCASSLEHRWGETQYFGPGTRLLVL.

This clonotype was seen at least ten times. The chain combines TRBV29-1 with TRBJ2-1; D is undetermined. There are 10 residues in the CDR3. V gave up 4 bases and J gave up 7 bases, with 5 bases separating them. Germline-derived CDR1 and CDR2 are SQVTM and ANQGSEA. For the CDR3, the DNA is TGCAGCGTTGGAAGGAATGAGCAGTTCTTC. Protein product: CSVGRNEQFF.

This clonotype was seen ten or more times. The CDR3 DNA sequence: TGTGCCAGCAGTGGGACAAATTCCTACGAGCAGTACTTC. This translates into CASSGTNSYEQYF. The chain has TRBV28 and TRBJ2-7, with TRBD1 as a possible D gene (6 bases). V lost 5 bases to trimming and J lost 1 base, with 9 bases between them. Germline CDR1 reads MDHEN; CDR2 reads SYDVKM. The CDR3 has 13 residues. Full variable domain (outside the CDR3, taken from reference TRBV28 and TRBJ2-7): DVKVTQSSRYLVKRTGEKVFLECVQDMDHENMFWYRQDPGLGLRLIYFSYDVKMKEKGDIPEGYSVSREKKERFSLILESASTNQTSMYLCASSGTNSYEQYFGPGTRLTVT.

This clonotype was detected ten times or more. The chain employs TRBV29-1 and TRBJ1-1, with 7 nucleotides matching TRBD1. CDR1 SQVTM and CDR2 ANQGSEA come from the germline V gene. CDR3 length: 14 amino acids. J was trimmed by 2 bases and V by 5 bases; bases with no gene match: 8. The CDR3 DNA reads TGCAGCGTTCAAATTTCAGGGGGTAACACTGAAGCTTTCTTT. Residues: CSVQISGGNTEAFF. Full variable domain (outside the CDR3, taken from reference TRBV29-1 and TRBJ1-1): SAVISQKPSRDICQRGTSLTIQCQVDSQVTMMFWYRQQPGQSLTLIATANQGSEATYESGFVIDKFPISRPNLTFSTLTVSNMSPEDSSIYLCSVQISGGNTEAFFGQGTRLTVV.

This clonotype occurred a few times. This chain connects TRBV4-1 to TRBJ1-1; a weak D match, TRBD1 (6 bases). From germline, CDR1 is MGHRA and CDR2 YSYEKL. Trimming pared 0 bases from V and 4 bases from J, leaving 12 bases between. The CDR3 runs 15 residues. The CDR3 spells CASSQEGGQSTEAFF. In DNA, the CDR3 is TGCGCCAGCAGCCAAGAGGGGGGGCAAAGCACTGAAGCTTTCTTT.